This T cell receptor (beta chain) originates from a study of beta chain features in type 1 diabetes. Study at large: Sorted cell examination encompassed over 90,000,000 cells across all samples. Study results and limitations: Sequencing from cDNA could over-represent high-TCR-expressing cells.

As every portion of the isolated RNA was reverse transcribed, the sequencing read expressed TCRB transcripts. TCRdb keeps only in-frame clones here, not all; method: immunoSEQ multiplex PCR. The sample includes 900,000 or so clones, about a sixth of them seen just once. The CDR3 consists of 15 residues. In germline, CDR1 is MDHEN, CDR2 SYDVKM. V dropped 7 bases and J dropped 4; count of bases not matched to a gene: 7. On this clone: Its antigen is as yet unknown.

Sequencing input: naive CD4+ T cells from blood. J is TRBJ2-1 and V is TRBV28, with TRBD2 matching 10 bases. This clonotype originated in a woman aged 18-29 years in good health. The CDR3 DNA sequence: TGTGCCAGCAAAGTAGCGGGAGGTTTTTACAATGAGCAGTTCTTC. Protein sequence: CASKVAGGFYNEQFF.